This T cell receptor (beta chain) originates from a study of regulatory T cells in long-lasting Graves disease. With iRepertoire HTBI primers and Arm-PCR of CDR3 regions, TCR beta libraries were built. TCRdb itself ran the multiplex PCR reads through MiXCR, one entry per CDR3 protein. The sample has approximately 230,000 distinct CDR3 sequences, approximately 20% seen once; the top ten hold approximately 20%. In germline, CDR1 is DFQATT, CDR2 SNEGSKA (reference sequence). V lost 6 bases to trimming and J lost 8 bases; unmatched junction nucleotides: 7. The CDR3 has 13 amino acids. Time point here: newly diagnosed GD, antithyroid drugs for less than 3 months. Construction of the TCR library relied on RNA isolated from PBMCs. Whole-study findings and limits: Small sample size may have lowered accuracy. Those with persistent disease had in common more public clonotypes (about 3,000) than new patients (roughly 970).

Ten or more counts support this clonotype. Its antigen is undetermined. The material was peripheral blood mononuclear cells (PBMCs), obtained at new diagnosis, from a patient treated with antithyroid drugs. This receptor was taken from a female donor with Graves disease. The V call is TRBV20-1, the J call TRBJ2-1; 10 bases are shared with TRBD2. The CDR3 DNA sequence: TGCAGTGCCCGGACCAGCGGGAGGGATGAGCAGTTCTTC. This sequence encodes CSARTSGRDEQFF.